This T cell receptor beta chain was obtained from a study of cytomegalovirus exposure and HLA in healthy donors. The study, taken as a whole, reports: A missense DCLRE1C variant was associated with V- and J-gene trimming of TCR beta chains in a later analysis, and an independent cohort replicated the association.

Use of 60 Vbeta and 13 Jbeta primers characterized the PCR. Clones were read by immunoSEQ multiplex PCR, and TCRdb kept only the in-frame ones, dropping some. The data show about 190,000 clones, approximately 70% seen once. To note about this clone: Its antigen is unidentified.

Deletions cut 5 bases from V and 2 bases from J, with 13 bases between. Per the germline V gene, CDR1 is SEHNR and CDR2 is FQNEAQ (reference sequence). The CDR3 consists of 15 residues. This receptor was identified in a woman in her twenties or thirties in good health and CMV-seropositive. J is TRBJ1-3 and V is TRBV7-9; the D is unclear. The sample comprised PBMCs. The CDR3 bases are TGTGCCAGCAGCCTGATCGGTCAGGCTGGAAACACCATATATTTT. Its protein product is CASSLIGQAGNTIYF.